The source of this T cell receptor beta chain is a study of CD8+CD57+ T cells in acquired aplastic anemia. The study, taken as a whole, reports: Patients and controls turned out to have approximately 29 CD8+ CDR3 sequences in common. Between patients and controls, CD8+ Simpson's diversity did not vary significantly.

V was shortened by 6 bases and J by 4 bases, with 13 bases between the two germline ends. The V gene's germline CDR1 is SGHRS and CDR2 YFSETQ. The CDR3 runs to 14 residues. Profiling that covered TCR beta VDJ and CDR3 relied on genomic DNA as its template. TCRdb redid the calling of the reads with MiXCR, one entry per CDR3 protein. The table shows approximately 470,000 distinct CDR3 sequences, with roughly 34% occurring only once. All sequencing subjects had displayed CD8+CD57+ cell expansion on flow cytometry. Severe acquired aplastic anemia was present in all patients. This clonotype was observed a handful of times. Its antigen is not identified.

Sequenced sample: sorted CD4+, CD8+, or CD8+CD57+ T cells (not recorded which) from PBMCs. This clonotype was obtained from a human donor with aplastic anemia. J is TRBJ1-4 and V is TRBV5-1, with D possibly TRBD1 on 6 matching bases. CDR3 sequence: CASTVDSRNEKLFF. Written as DNA, the CDR3 is TGCGCCAGCACCGTGGACAGCCGTAATGAAAAACTGTTTTTT. Full variable domain (rest looked up from reference TRBV5-1 and TRBJ1-4): KAGVTQTPRYLIKTRGQQVTLSCSPISGHRSVSWYQQTPGQGLQFLFEYFSETQRNKGNFPGRFSGRQFSNSRSEMNVSTLELGDSALYLCASTVDSRNEKLFFGSGTQLSVL.